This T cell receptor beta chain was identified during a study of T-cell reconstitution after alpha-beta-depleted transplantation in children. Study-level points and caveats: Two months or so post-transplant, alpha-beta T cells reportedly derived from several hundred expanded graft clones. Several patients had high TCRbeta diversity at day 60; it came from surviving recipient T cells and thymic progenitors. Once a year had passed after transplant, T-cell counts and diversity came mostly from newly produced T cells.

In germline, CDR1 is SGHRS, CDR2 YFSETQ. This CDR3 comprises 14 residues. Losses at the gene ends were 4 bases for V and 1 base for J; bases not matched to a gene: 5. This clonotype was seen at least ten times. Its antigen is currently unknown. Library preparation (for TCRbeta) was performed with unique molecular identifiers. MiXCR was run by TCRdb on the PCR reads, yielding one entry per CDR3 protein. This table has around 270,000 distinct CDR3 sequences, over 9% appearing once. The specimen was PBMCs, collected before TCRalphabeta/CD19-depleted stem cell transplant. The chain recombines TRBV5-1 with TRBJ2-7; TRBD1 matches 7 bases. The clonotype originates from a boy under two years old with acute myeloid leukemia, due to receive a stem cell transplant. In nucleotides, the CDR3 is TGCGCCAGCAGCCTATGGACAGGATCCTACGAGCAGTACTTC. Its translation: CASSLWTGSYEQYF.